The next 25 T cell receptor beta chains were all read from a single sample in a study of blood T cell repertoires in COVID-19. TCRdb's table, derived via immunoSEQ multiplex PCR, lists solely in-frame clones and lacks some. There are some 290,000 clones in the sample; around nine tenths occur only once, and 3% to 5% lies in the top ten. Sequenced sample: PBMCs or T cells enriched from blood (not recorded which). Receptors were obtained from a woman in her 30s who had been exposed to COVID-19.

The V gene is TRBV2, the J gene TRBJ1-1, with TRBD1 matching 9 bases. Germline CDR1 SNHLY, CDR2 FYNNEI. There are 13 residues in the CDR3. With 7 bases clipped from V and 9 bases from J, the junction kept 9 bases outside the gene matches. The DNA for the CDR3 is TGTGCCAGCACCGCCTTGGGACAGGGAAAAGCTTTCTTT. Amino acids: CASTALGQGKAFF.

The genes are TRBV5-1 and TRBJ1-6; D gene ambiguous. There are 16 residues in the CDR3. Between the trimmed V and J ends, which lost 0 bases and 0 bases, there was a span of 7 bases. CDR1 SGHRS and CDR2 YFSETQ come from the germline V gene. CDR3 protein: CASSLGRSSYNSPLHF. CDR3 DNA: TGCGCCAGCAGCTTGGGGAGGAGCTCCTATAATTCACCCCTCCACTTT.

The chain has TRBV3-1 (or the pseudogene TRBV3-2) and TRBJ2-7, with 8 positions matching TRBD2. J lost 5 bases, V lost 1 base, and 13 bases had no gene match. Germline values: CDR1 LGHDT, CDR2 YNNKEL (reference sequence). The CDR3 extends over 17 amino acids. In nucleotides, the CDR3 is TGTGCCAGCAGCCAAGCCTACCCGGGACTAGTTTTCCACGAGCAGTACTTC. Translated, it gives CASSQAYPGLVFHEQYF.

The rearrangement links TRBV5-1 to TRBJ1-6, with D unclear. Germline CDR1 SGHRS, CDR2 YFSETQ. CDR3 length: 14 amino acids. V lost 0 bases and J lost 8, with 9 bases in between. CDR3 sequence reads: CASSLAGPDSPLHF. CDR3 nucleotides: TGCGCCAGCAGCTTGGCTGGGCCCGATTCACCCCTCCACTTT. Using reference TRBV5-1 and TRBJ1-6 for the parts outside the CDR3, the full variable domain is KAGVTQTPRYLIKTRGQQVTLSCSPISGHRSVSWYQQTPGQGLQFLFEYFSETQRNKGNFPGRFSGRQFSNSRSEMNVSTLELGDSALYLCASSLAGPDSPLHFGNGTRLTVT.

This clone was detected only once. The CDR3 DNA follows: TGCGCCAGCAGCCAAGTCTCCGGGACAGGGTTATACGAGCAGTACTTC. It encodes CASSQVSGTGLYEQYF. The chain recombines TRBV4-1 with TRBJ2-7; 9 nucleotides match TRBD1. CDR3 length: 16 residues. Germline CDR1 reads MGHRA; CDR2 reads YSYEKL. Unmatched junction bases numbered 8, after V lost 1 base and J lost 4 bases.

The V and J genes are TRBV4-1 and TRBJ1-2; 7 nucleotides match TRBD1. This CDR3 has 16 amino acids. Germline assignment: CDR1 MGHRA and CDR2 YSYEKL. V trimming: 3 bases; J trimming: 7 bases; junction bases outside the gene matches: 14. CDR3 residues: CASSQVRQGRISGYTF. The CDR3 DNA sequence: TGCGCCAGCAGCCAGGTTAGACAGGGTCGAATATCTGGCTACACCTTC.

The rearrangement links TRBV3-1 (or the pseudogene TRBV3-2) to TRBJ2-5; D not resolved. CDR3 length equals 15 residues. CDR1 is LGHDT and CDR2 is YNNKEL in the germline V gene (reference sequence). The germline V and J ends were trimmed by 5 bases and 5 bases, with 18 bases remaining between them. CDR3 loop: CASSEAPLSWETQYF. The DNA for the CDR3 is TGTGCCAGCAGCGAAGCACCCCTGAGCTGGGAGACCCAGTACTTC.

The chain links TRBV28 to TRBJ2-7; D is undetermined. The V end lost 5 bases, the J end lost 2 bases, and 13 bases lay between the germline ends. Germline V CDR1 and CDR2: MDHEN, SYDVKM. This CDR3 spans 14 amino acids. The CDR3: CASSIPDTTYEQYF. In nucleotides, the CDR3 is TGTGCCAGCAGTATACCAGACACCACCTACGAGCAGTACTTC.

In its sample, this clone was seen once. The V gene is TRBV19, the J gene TRBJ2-1; 8 bases fit TRBD2. The CDR3 sequence is 18 residues long. Trimming removed 5 bases from V and 0 bases from J; junction bases left unmatched: 12. Germline V lookup: CDR1 LNHDA, CDR2 SQIVND (reference sequence). The CDR3 nucleotides are TGTGCCAGTAGTTTTTGGGCGGGGGGAAGCAGCTCCTACAATGAGCAGTTCTTC. Translating it yields CASSFWAGGSSSYNEQFF.

This chain connects TRBV7-2 to TRBJ1-2; no firm D call. This CDR3 is 13 amino acids long. The V end lost 2 bases, the J end lost 6 bases, and 10 bases lay between the germline ends. Germline V gene data show CDR1 as SGHTA and CDR2 as FQGNSA. The DNA for the CDR3 is TGTGCCAGCAGCTTACCGTCGAGGGATGGCTACACCTTC. Amino acids: CASSLPSRDGYTF.

V gene TRBV5-5 combines with J gene TRBJ1-6; weak D call: TRBD1 (5 bases). The CDR3 has 20 amino acids. Germline V CDR1 and CDR2: SGHKS, YYEKEE (reference sequence). The V gene lost 4 bases and the J gene lost 1 base, with 24 bases spanning the gap. In DNA form, the CDR3 reads TGTGCCAGCAGCGCACAGGTTGGTTCAGGGAGGTGGTCCTATAATTCACCCCTCCACTTT. Amino acids: CASSAQVGSGRWSYNSPLHF.

The rearrangement uses TRBV18 and TRBJ2-7; TRBD2 matches 7 bases. Germline CDR1 is KGHSH and CDR2 is LQKENI. There are 13 residues in the CDR3. Trimming removed 3 bases from V and 7 bases from J; junction bases left unmatched: 6. The CDR3 nucleotides are TGTGCCAGCTCACCGGGAGGGAGTCGGGAGCAGTACTTC. Translating gives CASSPGGSREQYF.

The chain is built from TRBV25-1 and TRBJ2-1, with D maybe TRBD1 (5 bases). This CDR3 contains 14 residues. The V gene's germline CDR1 is MGHDK and CDR2 SYGVNS. Trimming removed 3 bases from V and 12 bases from J, with 18 bases in between. In DNA, the CDR3 is TGTGCCAGCAGTGAGCCTTTCCCAGGGTCGTGGCAGTTCTTC. It encodes CASSEPFPGSWQFF.

The genes are TRBV5-1 and TRBJ1-1, with D maybe TRBD1 (6 bases). V was pared by 7 bases and J by 7 bases, with 11 bases between. Germline V CDR1 and CDR2: SGHRS, YFSETQ. The CDR3 runs to 11 residues. CDR3 DNA: TGCGCCAGCCGTGCGGACAGTGAAGCTTTCTTT. Amino acids: CASRADSEAFF.

This chain joins TRBV19 and TRBJ2-7, with D maybe TRBD2 (5 bases). Germline CDR1 reads LNHDA; CDR2 reads SQIVND (reference sequence). V gave up 5 bases and J gave up 3 bases, with 11 bases separating them. This CDR3 has 13 residues. For the CDR3, the DNA is TGTGCCAGTAGTTTCGGGATTTTCTACGAGCAGTACTTC. It specifies CASSFGIFYEQYF. The variable domain in full, completed from reference TRBV19 and TRBJ2-7, reads DGGITQSPKYLFRKEGQNVTLSCEQNLNHDAMYWYRQDPGQGLRLIYYSQIVNDFQKGDIAEGYSVSREKKESFPLTVTSAQKNPTAFYLCASSFGIFYEQYFGPGTRLTVT.

The chain links TRBV2 to TRBJ1-2; TRBD1 matches at 7 bases. The CDR3 runs 12 residues. Germline V lookup: CDR1 SNHLY, CDR2 FYNNEI. The V segment lost 5 bases and the J segment 8 bases; nucleotides outside the gene matches: 5. DNA for the CDR3: TGTGCCAGCAGTCGGACAGGTTCAGGCTACACCTTC. The encoded protein is CASSRTGSGYTF. Variable domain in full (rest from reference TRBV2 and TRBJ1-2): EPEVTQTPSHQVTQMGQEVILRCVPISNHLYFYWYRQILGQKVEFLVSFYNNEISEKSEIFDDQFSVERPDGSNFTLKIRSTKLEDSAMYFCASSRTGSGYTFGSGTRLTVV.

V and J are TRBV4-3 and TRBJ1-5; 8 positions agree with TRBD1. Germline V CDR1 and CDR2: LGHNA, YSLEER. Trimming cost V 0 bases and J 5 bases; bases outside gene matches: 15. The CDR3 consists of 19 residues. CDR3 amino acids: CASSQDWRIGTGGDQPQHF. DNA of the CDR3: TGCGCCAGCAGCCAAGATTGGAGGATAGGAACAGGGGGGGATCAGCCCCAGCATTTT.

This clone showed up just once. The chain joins TRBV5-1 to TRBJ1-6; D is unclear. Deletions cut 4 bases from V and 2 bases from J, with 19 bases between. The CDR3 is 18 amino acids. CDR1 is SGHRS, CDR2 YFSETQ, per germline. CDR3 region: CASSAGSGLPPYNSPLHF. CDR3 DNA sequence: TGCGCCAGCAGCGCGGGTTCAGGCCTCCCCCCCTATAATTCACCCCTCCACTTT.

This clone has just one count. The gene calls are TRBV15 and TRBJ1-2; TRBD1 is a possible D gene (5 bases). V was cut by 1 base and J by 4 bases, with 19 bases left in between. The CDR3 is 17 amino acids. Germline V gene sequence: CDR1 LNHNV, CDR2 YYDKDF (reference sequence). The DNA for the CDR3 is TGTGCCACCAGCAGAGCAGTAGGGCAGGGAGGGCTCTATGGCTACACCTTC. Protein sequence: CATSRAVGQGGLYGYTF. Full variable domain (outside the CDR3, taken from reference TRBV15 and TRBJ1-2): DAMVIQNPRYQVTQFGKPVTLSCSQTLNHNVMYWYQQKSSQAPKLLFHYYDKDFNNEADTPDNFQSRRPNTSFCFLDIRSPGLGDTAMYLCATSRAVGQGGLYGYTFGSGTRLTVV.

The chain couples TRBV27 to TRBJ1-2; TRBD1 might be the D (6 bases). Trimming removed 2 bases from V and 8 bases from J, with 18 bases in between. The CDR3 contains 15 residues. CDR1 and CDR2 (germline): MNHEY, SMNVEV (reference sequence). The CDR3 sequence: CASSLMGAPQLGYTF. The DNA for the CDR3 is TGTGCCAGCAGTTTAATGGGGGCGCCTCAGTTGGGCTACACCTTC.

The chain recombines TRBV5-5 with TRBJ1-2, with a tentative D call TRBD1 (6 bases). Between the trimmed V and J ends, which lost 4 bases and 5 bases, there was a span of 18 bases. CDR1 and CDR2 from the germline V gene are SGHKS and YYEKEE (reference sequence). CDR3 length: 15 residues. The CDR3 reads CASSVHGAQGYGYTF. The CDR3 DNA reads TGTGCCAGCAGCGTCCACGGGGCACAGGGTTATGGCTACACCTTC.

In its sample, this clone was seen a few times. The chain employs TRBV5-4 and TRBJ1-1; D is perhaps TRBD1 (5 bases). CDR1 SGHNT and CDR2 YYREEE come from the germline V gene (reference sequence). The CDR3 loop spans 17 amino acids. V lost 0 bases to trimming and J lost 0 bases, with 15 bases between them. CDR3 DNA: TGTGCCAGCAGCTTGGTTACCGCGACAGCCGTGAACACTGAAGCTTTCTTT. Translated: CASSLVTATAVNTEAFF.

The V call is TRBV18, the J call TRBJ2-6; 8 positions match TRBD1. CDR1 and CDR2 from the germline V gene are KGHSH and LQKENI. V lost 3 bases to trimming and J lost 0 bases; unmatched junction nucleotides: 10. The CDR3 extends over 19 amino acids. CDR3 bases: TGTGCCAGCTCACCCATTCCCGGACAGGGCTTCTCTGGGGCCAACGTCCTGACTTTC. Translating it yields CASSPIPGQGFSGANVLTF.

The chain links TRBV6-5 to TRBJ1-4, with D possibly being TRBD1 (6 bases). The V gene's germline CDR1 is MNHEY and CDR2 SVGAGI. The CDR3 runs to 15 residues. Trimming shortened V by 6 bases and J by 7 bases, and 18 bases separated the two germline ends. This CDR3 is CASSLYRVRAEKLFF. The CDR3 region has the DNA TGTGCCAGCAGCTTATACAGGGTGCGGGCTGAAAAACTGTTTTTT.

This clone appeared once. V is TRBV9 and J is TRBJ2-1, with 8 positions matching TRBD1. CDR3 length equals 14 residues. The germline V gene encodes CDR1 SGDLS and CDR2 YYNGEE. V gave up 0 bases and J gave up 10 bases; unmatched junction bases: 6. DNA of the CDR3: TGTGCCAGCAGCGTAGCTTACTCAGGGGGCGAGCAGTTCTTC. As protein: CASSVAYSGGEQFF.